This TCR beta chain was recovered during a study of cytomegalovirus exposure and HLA in healthy donors. Of note for this clone: What it binds is unknown.

V lost 5 bases and J lost 4; bases outside the gene matches: 3. The CDR3 loop spans 14 amino acids. Germline V gene sequence: CDR1 LNHDA, CDR2 SQIVND (reference sequence). General study findings and limits: The authors enumerated 150 to 200 TCR beta chains as linked to cytomegalovirus. As confirmed in vitro, a few CMV-associated chains were specific for CMV antigens.

Measured with immunoSEQ multiplex PCR; TCRdb has only the in-frame clones, and not every one. The repertoire holds 150,000 to 200,000 clones, with about 90% as singletons. This chain links TRBV19 with TRBJ1-5; TRBD1 matches at 9 bases. This TCR derives from a young woman in good health and CMV-seropositive. The sequenced sample was PBMCs. The DNA for the CDR3 is TGTGCCAGTAGTTTGACAGGGGGAAATCAGCCCCAGCATTTT. Translating it yields CASSLTGGNQPQHF.